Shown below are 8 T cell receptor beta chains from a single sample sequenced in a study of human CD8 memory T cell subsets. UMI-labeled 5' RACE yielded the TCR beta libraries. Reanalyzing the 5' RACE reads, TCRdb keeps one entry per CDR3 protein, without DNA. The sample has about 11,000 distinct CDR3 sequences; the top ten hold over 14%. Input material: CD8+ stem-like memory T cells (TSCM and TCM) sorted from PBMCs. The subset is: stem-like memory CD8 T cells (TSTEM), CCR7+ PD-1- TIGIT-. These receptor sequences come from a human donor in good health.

CDR3 amino acids: CASSPLTGGGSYGYTF. The J gene is TRBJ1-2, the V gene TRBV27; the TCRdb call, TRBD1, lacks DNA for checking. Germline values: CDR1 MNHEY, CDR2 SMNVEV (reference sequence). CDR3 length equals 16 residues.

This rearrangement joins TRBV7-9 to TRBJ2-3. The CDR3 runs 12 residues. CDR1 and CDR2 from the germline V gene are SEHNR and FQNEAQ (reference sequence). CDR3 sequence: CASSLGIDTQYF. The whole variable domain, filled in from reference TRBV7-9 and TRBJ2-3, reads DTGVSQNPRHKITKRGQNVTFRCDPISEHNRLYWYRQTLGQGPEFLTYFQNEAQLEKSRLLSDRFSAERPKGSFSTLEIQRTEQGDSAMYLCASSLGIDTQYFGPGTRLTVL.

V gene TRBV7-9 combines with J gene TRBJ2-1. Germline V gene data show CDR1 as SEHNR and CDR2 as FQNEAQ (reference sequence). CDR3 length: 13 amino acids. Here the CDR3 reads CASSSGGDNEQFF.

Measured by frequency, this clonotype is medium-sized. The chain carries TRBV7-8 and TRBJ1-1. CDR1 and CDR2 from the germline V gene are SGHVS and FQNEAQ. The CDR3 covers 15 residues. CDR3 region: CASSLEYSTNTEAFF.

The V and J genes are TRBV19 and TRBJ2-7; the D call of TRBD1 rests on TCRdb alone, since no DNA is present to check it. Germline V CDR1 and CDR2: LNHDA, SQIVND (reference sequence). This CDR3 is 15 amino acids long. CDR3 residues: CASSIAGDRIYEQYF.

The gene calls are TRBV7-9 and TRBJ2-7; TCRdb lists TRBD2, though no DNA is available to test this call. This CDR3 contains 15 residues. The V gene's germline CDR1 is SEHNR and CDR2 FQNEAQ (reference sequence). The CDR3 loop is CASSSQREVPFEQYF.

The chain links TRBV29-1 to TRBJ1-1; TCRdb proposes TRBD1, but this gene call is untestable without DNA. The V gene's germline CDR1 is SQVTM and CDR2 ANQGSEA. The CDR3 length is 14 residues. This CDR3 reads CSAEGGEKNTEAFF.

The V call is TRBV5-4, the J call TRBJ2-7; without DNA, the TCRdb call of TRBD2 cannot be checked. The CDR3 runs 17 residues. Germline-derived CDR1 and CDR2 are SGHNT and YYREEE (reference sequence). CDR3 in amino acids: CASSLRASGRGSYEQYF.